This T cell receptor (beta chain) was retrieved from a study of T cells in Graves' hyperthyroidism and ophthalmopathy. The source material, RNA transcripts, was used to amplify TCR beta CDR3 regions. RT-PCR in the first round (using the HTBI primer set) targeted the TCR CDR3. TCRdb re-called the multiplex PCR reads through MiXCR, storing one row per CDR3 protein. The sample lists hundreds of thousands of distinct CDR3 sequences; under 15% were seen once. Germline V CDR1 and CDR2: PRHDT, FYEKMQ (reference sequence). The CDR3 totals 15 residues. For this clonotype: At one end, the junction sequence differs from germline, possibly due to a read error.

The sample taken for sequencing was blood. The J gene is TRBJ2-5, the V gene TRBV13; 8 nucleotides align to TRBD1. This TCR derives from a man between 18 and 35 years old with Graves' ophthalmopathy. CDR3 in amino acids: CASSSLGQGEETRYF. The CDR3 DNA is TGTGCCAGCAGCTCTCTAGGACAGGGAGAAGAGACCCGGTACTTC.